The 2 T cell receptor beta chains in this list originate from one sample, sequenced in a study of blood T cell repertoires in COVID-19. The assay was immunoSEQ multiplex PCR, and TCRdb's table has in-frame clones only and misses some. This repertoire shows over 100,000 clones, 86% found once; its top ten account for around 4.7%. Material: peripheral blood. The receptors were gathered from a man aged 35 to 55 with acute or convalescent COVID-19.

The chain joins TRBV30 to TRBJ2-7, with 14 bases that match TRBD2. There are 16 residues in the CDR3. In germline, CDR1 is GTSNPN, CDR2 SVGIG (reference sequence). V shed 3 bases and J 4 bases; nucleotides not matched to a gene: 8. The CDR3 DNA reads TGTGCCTGGAGCTTTCCGGGACTAGCGGGAGCTTACGAGCAGTACTTC. It codes for CAWSFPGLAGAYEQYF.

CDR3 nucleotides: TGTGCCAGCAGTGACCCTGGGACAGGCGATGGCTACACCTTC. Its translation: CASSDPGTGDGYTF. The chain employs TRBV25-1 and TRBJ1-2; TRBD1 aligns across 8 bases. V gave up 3 bases and J gave up 6 bases; unmatched junction bases: 6. Looked up from germline, CDR1 is MGHDK and CDR2 is SYGVNS. This CDR3 region has 14 residues.